A selection of T cell receptor beta chains follows, all from one sample in a study of cytomegalovirus exposure and HLA in healthy donors. Sequencing used immunoSEQ multiplex PCR; TCRdb keeps in-frame clones, though not all of them. The top ten clones hold roughly 8% of a sample with some 160,000 clones, approximately 78% of them seen once. Sequenced: PBMCs. The origin of the receptors is a male donor in good health and CMV-seropositive. CDR3s include the opening cysteine and the closing phenylalanine or tryptophan. The order of the fields is CDR3 protein, CDR3 DNA, V gene, clone size, D gene, CDR3 length, J gene. A D gene is named only where the DNA matches it firmly. Rows give clone size only sometimes, using once, few, many, or a class for an expanded clone.

CDR3aa: CASSPGTANEKLFF; CDR3nt: TGTGCCAGCTCACCCGGGACAGCTAATGAAAAACTGTTTTTT; v_gene: TRBV18; abundance: .; d_gene: TRBD1; len: 14; j_gene: TRBJ1-4
CDR3aa: CAISDRSMNTEAFF; CDR3nt: TGTGCCATCAGTGATCGGTCCATGAACACTGAAGCTTTCTTT; v_gene: TRBV10-3; abundance: .; d_gene: .; len: 14; j_gene: TRBJ1-1
CDR3aa: CASNQGKGQPQHF; CDR3nt: TGTGCCAGCAACCAGGGAAAGGGACAGCCCCAGCATTTT; v_gene: TRBV7-9; abundance: once; d_gene: .; len: 13; j_gene: TRBJ1-5
CDR3aa: CASSYGLGGYTF; CDR3nt: TGCGCCAGCAGTTACGGACTTGGGGGCTACACCTTC; v_gene: TRBV5-1; abundance: .; d_gene: .; len: 12; j_gene: TRBJ1-2
CDR3aa: CASSQEVPRQGSNQPQHF; CDR3nt: TGCGCCAGCAGCCAAGAGGTCCCCAGACAGGGGAGCAATCAGCCCCAGCATTTT; v_gene: TRBV4-1; abundance: .; d_gene: TRBD1; len: 18; j_gene: TRBJ1-5
CDR3aa: CASSSRGPFYEQYF; CDR3nt: TGTGCCAGCAGTAGTAGGGGTCCATTCTACGAGCAGTACTTC; v_gene: TRBV2; abundance: .; d_gene: .; len: 14; j_gene: TRBJ2-7
CDR3aa: CASSDGTGGHNEQFF; CDR3nt: TGTGCCAGCAGTGACGGGACAGGGGGTCACAATGAGCAGTTCTTC; v_gene: TRBV28; abundance: .; d_gene: TRBD1; len: 15; j_gene: TRBJ2-1
CDR3aa: CASSSPGQGPYSPLHF; CDR3nt: TGCGCCAGCAGCTCTCCGGGACAGGGACCCTATTCACCCCTCCACTTT; v_gene: TRBV5-1; abundance: .; d_gene: TRBD1; len: 16; j_gene: TRBJ1-6
CDR3aa: CAWRRTGINQPQHF; CDR3nt: TGTGCCTGGAGAAGGACGGGAATAAATCAGCCCCAGCATTTT; v_gene: TRBV30; abundance: .; d_gene: .; len: 14; j_gene: TRBJ1-5
CDR3aa: CASSRGSSGSSYNEQFF; CDR3nt: TGTGCCAGCTCACGTGGGAGTAGCGGGTCATCCTACAATGAGCAGTTCTTC; v_gene: TRBV18; abundance: .; d_gene: TRBD2; len: 17; j_gene: TRBJ2-1
CDR3aa: CASTAQGAGNTEAFF; CDR3nt: TGTGCCAGCACCGCTCAAGGGGCAGGGAACACTGAAGCTTTCTTT; v_gene: TRBV27; abundance: .; d_gene: .; len: 15; j_gene: TRBJ1-1